This TCR beta chain came from a study of multiple sclerosis patients with progressive multifocal leukoencephalopathy. Study-level findings and limits: Lower normalized Shannon entropy suggested reduced TRB diversity in most PML patients.

Time point described: time of PML onset. PML was diagnosed clinically and by MRI, then confirmed by JC virus DNA in cerebrospinal fluid. T3 blood samples were collected at the time of PML onset. The germline CDR1 and CDR2 sequences are SGHVS and FNYEAQ. CDR3 length: 16 residues. V was cut by 5 bases and J by 1 base, with 14 bases left in between. Note on this clone: Its antigen remains unidentified.

Assay: immunoSEQ multiplex PCR; the TCRdb copy retains only in-frame clones and omits some. The top ten clones hold less than 3.5% of a sample with tens of thousands of clones, roughly 87% of them seen once. The chain uses TRBV7-6 and TRBJ1-4, with D unclear. The sequences come from PBMCs, collected from a patient treated with natalizumab. The source is a human donor with progressive multifocal leukoencephalopathy. The CDR3 spells CASSVEGGRTNEKLFF. Written as DNA, the CDR3 is TGTGCCAGCAGCGTCGAAGGTGGAAGAACTAATGAAAAACTGTTTTTT. The full variable domain, with the rest looked up from reference TRBV7-6 and TRBJ1-4, is GAGVSQSPRYKVTKRGQDVALRCDPISGHVSLYWYRQALGQGPEFLTYFNYEAQQDKSGLPNDRFSAERPEGSISTLTIQRTEQRDSAMYRCASSVEGGRTNEKLFFGSGTQLSVL.